This TCR beta chain was retrieved from a study of blood T cells in healthy people across ages. This CDR3 has 13 amino acids. Germline CDR1 reads DFQATT; CDR2 reads SNEGSKA (reference sequence). V was trimmed by 5 bases and J by 0 bases, leaving 11 bases between them. With a J-beta primer mix and a sample-barcoded 5' primer, a second PCR ran roughly 7 to 11 cycles. TCRdb redid the calling of the 5' RACE reads with MiXCR, one entry per CDR3 protein. The sample has about 570,000 distinct CDR3 sequences; roughly 28% are singletons. This clonotype was seen more than once but under ten times. This TCR was recovered from a woman in her seventies in good health. The rearrangement joins TRBV20-1 to TRBJ2-7, with a possible D match to TRBD1 (6 bases). What was sequenced was blood. The CDR3 DNA reads TGCAGTGCTCTACAGGGTGACTCCTACGAGCAGTACTTC. This sequence encodes CSALQGDSYEQYF.